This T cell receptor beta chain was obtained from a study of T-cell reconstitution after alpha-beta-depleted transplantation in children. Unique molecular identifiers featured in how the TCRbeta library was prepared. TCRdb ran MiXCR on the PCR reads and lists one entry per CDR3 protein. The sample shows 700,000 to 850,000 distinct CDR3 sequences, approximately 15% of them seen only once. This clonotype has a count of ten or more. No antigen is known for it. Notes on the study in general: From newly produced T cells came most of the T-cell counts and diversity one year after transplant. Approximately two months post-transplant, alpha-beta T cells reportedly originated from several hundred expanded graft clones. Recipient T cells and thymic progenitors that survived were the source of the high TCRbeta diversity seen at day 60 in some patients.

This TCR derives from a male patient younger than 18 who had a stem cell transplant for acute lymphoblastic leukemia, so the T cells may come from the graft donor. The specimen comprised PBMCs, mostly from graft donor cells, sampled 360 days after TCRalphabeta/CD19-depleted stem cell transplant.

The CDR3 spells CASSLFGTSGRAAYNEQFF. CDR3 nucleotides: TGTGCCAGCAGTTTATTCGGGACTAGCGGGAGGGCCGCCTACAATGAGCAGTTCTTC. V and J are TRBV27 and TRBJ2-1, with 16 bases fitting TRBD2. Trimming took 1 base from V and 2 from J; bases not matched to a gene: 5. The CDR3 is made up of 19 amino acids. Germline values: CDR1 MNHEY, CDR2 SMNVEV (reference sequence).